The present T cell receptor (beta chain) was sequenced within a study of T-cell reconstitution after alpha-beta-depleted transplantation in children. This clonotype appeared a few times. The CDR3 totals 16 residues. Germline V gives CDR1 MNHEY, CDR2 SVGAGI. V lost 2 bases, J lost 1 base, and 3 bases stayed unmatched. TCRbeta library preparation incorporated unique molecular identifiers. TCRdb independently ran MiXCR on the PCR reads; one entry per CDR3 protein. The sample carries a few hundred thousand distinct CDR3 sequences, approximately 10% recorded once. The sequenced sample was PBMCs from the stem cell graft donor, obtained from the stem cell graft. This clonotype was sampled from a human donor who donated a stem cell graft to a child with acute lymphoblastic leukemia. This rearrangement joins TRBV6-5 to TRBJ2-2; TRBD2 matches 8 bases. The CDR3: CASSYGTRWNTGELFF. In nucleotides, the CDR3 is TGTGCCAGCAGTTACGGGACTAGGTGGAACACCGGGGAGCTGTTTTTT.